This TCR beta chain was identified during a study of T cell responses to AZD1222 COVID-19 vaccine. On the study more broadly: Second doses that came at about 4 or about 12 weeks were put together. Study conclusions and caveats: Seropositive status at baseline applied to only five or six AZD1222 recipients. Most donors were white British and more were female, and clonal diversity was possibly underestimated. Across spike, vaccine-associated CD4 TCRs were found, dominant at 160-218 and 743-854.

The CDR3 runs to 17 residues. The V and J ends lost 0 bases and 2 bases, in that order; junction bases with no gene match: 6. The germline V gene encodes CDR1 SGHRS and CDR2 YFSETQ. Data came from immunoSEQ multiplex PCR; TCRdb stores just in-frame clones and leaves some out. The sample has 90,000 to 150,000 clones, roughly 89% seen once. Remarks on this clone: Its matching antigen is unknown.

The chain links TRBV5-1 to TRBJ1-3, with 9 bases aligning to TRBD1. The receptor comes from an adult in good health. The material was peripheral blood, obtained on day 0 of AZD1222 vaccination. The CDR3 nucleotides read TGCGCCAGCAGCTTGGCCCCGGGACAGGGAACTGGAAACACCATATATTTT. This sequence encodes CASSLAPGQGTGNTIYF. Together with reference TRBV5-1 and TRBJ1-3, the CDR3 gives the full variable domain: KAGVTQTPRYLIKTRGQQVTLSCSPISGHRSVSWYQQTPGQGLQFLFEYFSETQRNKGNFPGRFSGRQFSNSRSEMNVSTLELGDSALYLCASSLAPGQGTGNTIYFGEGSWLTVV.